These 15 T cell receptor beta chains were sequenced from one sample in a study of shared clonotypes between healthy human individuals. The data were produced by immunoSEQ multiplex PCR, yet TCRdb's version contains in-frame clones alone and is incomplete. The table includes just over 2,000,000 clones, over 85% detected once. Sequencing input: naive CD4+ T cells sorted from blood. Subset denoted: CD45RA+ positively selected. The receptors derive from a man in his late teens or twenties in good health.

A single count supports this clone. The chain is built from TRBV27 and TRBJ2-2; weak D call: TRBD2 (5 bases). CDR1 MNHEY and CDR2 SMNVEV come from the germline V gene (reference sequence). The CDR3 extends over 17 amino acids. The V gene lost 5 bases and the J gene lost 3 bases, with 19 bases spanning the gap. DNA of the CDR3: TGTGCCAGCAGTGGAGGACCCGGCCGGAAATACACCGGGGAGCTGTTTTTT. Translating gives CASSGGPGRKYTGELFF.

J is TRBJ2-7 and V is TRBV27, with no clear D. Germline V gene data show CDR1 as MNHEY and CDR2 as SMNVEV (reference sequence). The CDR3 consists of 15 residues. V lost 2 bases and J 3 bases, leaving 14 bases between the germline ends. The CDR3 sequence: CASSLGPQRHYEQYF. In DNA form, the CDR3 reads TGTGCCAGCAGTTTAGGGCCCCAGCGACACTACGAGCAGTACTTC.

This clone was seen only a few times. Other nucleotide sequences in the sample specify the same CDR3. The chain is built from TRBV28 and TRBJ2-7; D is unresolved. Germline CDR1 and CDR2: MDHEN and SYDVKM. This CDR3 is 11 amino acids long. V lost 4 bases, J lost 4 bases, and 5 bases lay in between. In DNA form, the CDR3 reads TGTGCCAGCAGTTCCCCGTACGAGCAGTACTTC. Amino acid sequence: CASSSPYEQYF.

With regard to this clone: Other DNA sequences in the sample encode the same CDR3. CDR3 protein: CASSRGYNEQFF. CDR3 nucleotide sequence: TGTGCCAGCAGTCGCGGTTACAATGAGCAGTTCTTC. The rearrangement uses TRBV27 and TRBJ2-1; D unclear. Trimming shortened V by 5 bases and J by 4 bases, and 6 bases separated the two germline ends. CDR1 is MNHEY, CDR2 SMNVEV, per germline (reference sequence). The CDR3 has 12 residues.

This chain links TRBV5-1 with TRBJ1-4; 10 bases match TRBD1. V was pared by 5 bases and J by 8 bases, with 12 bases of the junction left unmatched. The CDR3 consists of 16 residues. In germline, CDR1 is SGHRS, CDR2 YFSETQ. The CDR3 reads CASSPSWDRGREKLFF. The CDR3 nucleotides are TGCGCCAGCAGTCCATCTTGGGACAGGGGTAGGGAAAAACTGTTTTTT.

This sequence joins TRBV6-1 and TRBJ2-2, with D hard to call. From germline, CDR1 is MNHNS and CDR2 SASEGT. V was clipped by 5 bases and J by 4 bases, with 14 bases between them. The CDR3 has 15 residues. Written as DNA, the CDR3 is TGTGCCAGCAGTATGGACCTGAGATCCACCGGGGAGCTGTTTTTT. Its translation is CASSMDLRSTGELFF.

The chain combines TRBV4-1 with TRBJ2-1; TRBD2 might be the D (6 bases). Germline V gene data show CDR1 as MGHRA and CDR2 as YSYEKL. This CDR3 has 15 amino acids. The V end lost 1 base, the J end lost 8 bases, and 15 bases lay between the germline ends. The CDR3 DNA reads TGCGCCAGCAGCCAAGCGGCGGGAAAGGTAGATGAGCAGTTCTTC. The encoded protein is CASSQAAGKVDEQFF.

The chain combines TRBV18 with TRBJ2-3; 9 nucleotides align to TRBD1. The CDR3 extends over 16 amino acids. Germline CDR1 KGHSH, CDR2 LQKENI. V shed 3 bases and J 1 base; nucleotides not matched to a gene: 5. The CDR3 reads CASSPGQGRGTDTQYF. CDR3 sequence (DNA): TGTGCCAGCTCACCTGGACAGGGGAGGGGCACAGATACGCAGTATTTT. Combining the CDR3 with reference TRBV18 and TRBJ2-3 gives the whole variable domain NAGVMQNPRHLVRRRGQEARLRCSPMKGHSHVYWYRQLPEEGLKFMVYLQKENIIDESGMPKERFSAEFPKEGPSILRIQQVVRGDSAAYFCASSPGQGRGTDTQYFGPGTRLTVL.

V usage is TRBV7-9 and J usage is TRBJ2-7; 7 nucleotides agree with TRBD1. CDR3 length equals 13 residues. CDR1 is SEHNR and CDR2 is FQNEAQ in the germline V gene (reference sequence). Trimming at V came to 4 bases and at J to 8 bases, leaving 8 bases not matched to a gene. The CDR3 here is CASSSSPGQKQYF. The DNA of the CDR3 is TGTGCCAGCAGCTCGTCTCCGGGACAGAAGCAGTACTTC.

The rearrangement joins TRBV6-1 to TRBJ1-2, with D possibly TRBD1 on 5 matching bases. Trimming shortened V by 8 bases and J by 3 bases, and 16 bases separated the two germline ends. The length of the CDR3 is 14 residues. Per germline, CDR1 MNHNS and CDR2 SASEGT. CDR3 in amino acids: CASGSGPLDYGYTF. Written as DNA, the CDR3 is TGTGCCAGCGGTTCAGGGCCCCTCGACTATGGCTACACCTTC.

The rearrangement uses TRBV7-9 and TRBJ1-3; unclear D gene. Between the trimmed V and J ends, which lost 5 bases and 0 bases, there was a span of 14 bases. This CDR3 spans 16 amino acids. Germline CDR1 reads SEHNR; CDR2 reads FQNEAQ (reference sequence). CDR3 sequence: CASSPPLYSSGNTIYF. The DNA of the CDR3 is TGTGCCAGCAGCCCACCCCTTTATAGCTCTGGAAACACCATATATTTT.

This clone was detected many times. V is TRBV5-1 and J is TRBJ2-5; maybe TRBD2 (6 bases). V lost 3 bases and J 1 base, leaving 13 bases between the germline ends. Germline V CDR1 and CDR2: SGHRS, YFSETQ. The CDR3 extends over 15 amino acids. The CDR3 here is CASSSWGEVQETQYF. CDR3 coding DNA: TGCGCCAGCAGCTCCTGGGGGGAGGTCCAAGAGACCCAGTACTTC.

The V and J genes are TRBV6-5 and TRBJ2-3; 8 bases match TRBD2. Germline CDR1 reads MNHEY; CDR2 reads SVGAGI. This CDR3 has 15 amino acids. V dropped 4 bases and J dropped 3; count of bases not matched to a gene: 6. DNA for the CDR3: TGTGCCAGCAGTTCTATAGCGGGGAGGACAGATACGCAGTATTTT. Amino acid sequence: CASSSIAGRTDTQYF.

The rearrangement uses TRBV12-5 and TRBJ2-2; D uncertain. Germline CDR1 and CDR2: LGHNT and FRNRAP. V dropped 6 bases and J dropped 0 bases, with 11 bases sitting between them. This CDR3 contains 15 residues. CDR3 nucleotide sequence: TGTGCTAGTGGGCTCGAGGAGCCGAACACCGGGGAGCTGTTTTTT. This codes for CASGLEEPNTGELFF. The full variable domain, its missing parts supplied by reference TRBV12-5 and TRBJ2-2, is DARVTQTPRHKVTEMGQEVTMRCQPILGHNTVFWYRQTMMQGLELLAYFRNRAPLDDSGMPKDRFSAEMPDATLATLKIQPSEPRDSAVYFCASGLEEPNTGELFFGEGSRLTVL.

The chain employs TRBV29-1 and TRBJ2-2, with D possibly being TRBD1 or TRBD2 (6 bases each). The CDR3 has 14 residues. Germline V gene sequence: CDR1 SQVTM, CDR2 ANQGSEA. Deletions cut 6 bases from V and 0 bases from J, with 11 bases between. In nucleotides, the CDR3 is TGCAGCGTCAAGGGGGGTACGAACACCGGGGAGCTGTTTTTT. It specifies CSVKGGTNTGELFF.